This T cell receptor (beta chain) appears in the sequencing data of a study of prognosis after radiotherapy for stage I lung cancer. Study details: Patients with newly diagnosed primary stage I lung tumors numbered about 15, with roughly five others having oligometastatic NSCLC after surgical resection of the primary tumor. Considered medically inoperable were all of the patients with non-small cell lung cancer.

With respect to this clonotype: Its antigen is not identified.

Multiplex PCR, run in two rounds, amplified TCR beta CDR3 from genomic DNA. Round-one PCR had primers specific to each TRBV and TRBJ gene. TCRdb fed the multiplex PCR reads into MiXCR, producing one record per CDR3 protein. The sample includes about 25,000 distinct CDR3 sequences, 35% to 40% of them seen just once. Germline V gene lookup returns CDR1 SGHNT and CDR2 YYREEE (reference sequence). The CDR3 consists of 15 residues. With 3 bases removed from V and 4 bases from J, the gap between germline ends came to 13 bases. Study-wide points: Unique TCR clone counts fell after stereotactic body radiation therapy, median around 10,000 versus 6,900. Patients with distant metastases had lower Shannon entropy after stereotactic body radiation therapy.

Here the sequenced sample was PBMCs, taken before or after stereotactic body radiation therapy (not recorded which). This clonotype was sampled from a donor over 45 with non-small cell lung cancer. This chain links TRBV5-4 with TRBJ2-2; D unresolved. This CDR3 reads CASSSVNSGTGELFF. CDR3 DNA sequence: TGTGCCAGCAGCTCCGTTAACTCGGGCACCGGGGAGCTGTTTTTT.